This TCR beta chain stems from a study of regulatory T cells in long-lasting Graves disease. Study-wide points: Favored usage of TRBV28, TRBJ1-2 and TRBJ2-5 was recorded in persistent disease. Analysis covered peripheral blood alone, not thyroid tissue. Lower TCR diversity characterized persistent Graves' patients relative to newly diagnosed patients.

This clonotype appeared once. The antigen remains unidentified. The CDR3 consists of 13 residues. Germline lookup yields CDR1 SGHNT and CDR2 YYREEE (reference sequence). Deletions cut 6 bases from V and 7 bases from J, with 16 bases between. The time point is: persistent/refractory GD, antithyroid drugs over 5 years with positive TRAb. The TCR library was prepared using RNA isolated from PBMCs. Investigators report Graves' disease was diagnosed under American Thyroid Association guidelines. The authors built TCR beta libraries using iRepertoire HTBI primers and Arm-PCR of CDR3 regions. One entry per CDR3 protein results from TCRdb running MiXCR on the multiplex PCR reads. In the table there are 400,000 to 500,000 distinct CDR3 sequences, 20% to 25% of which are singletons.

The rearrangement uses TRBV5-4 and TRBJ1-2; TRBD1 might be the D (5 bases). This specimen consisted of peripheral blood mononuclear cells (PBMCs), obtained when the disease was refractory, from a patient treated with antithyroid drugs. The sequence was obtained from a female donor with Graves disease. Here the CDR3 reads CASTTGGTSGYTF. The DNA of the CDR3 is TGTGCCAGCACCACCGGAGGGACTAGTGGCTACACCTTC.